These T cell receptor beta chains were read from a single sample in a study of blood T cell repertoires in COVID-19. Here immunoSEQ multiplex PCR was the method, and the copy in TCRdb shows in-frame clones only, minus some. The sample includes approximately 260,000 clones, approximately 89% of them seen just once. The material sequenced was peripheral blood. The receptors originated from a woman between 35 and 50 years old who had recovered from COVID-19. The CDR3 runs from the conserved cysteine through the conserved F or W. The order of the fields is J gene, V gene, D gene, clone size, CDR3 protein, CDR3 DNA. A D gene is named only where the DNA matches it firmly. Some rows have no size entry. The others give once, few or many, or a class for an expanded clone.

J: TRBJ2-5; V: TRBV12-3/TRBV12-4; D: .; size: .; CDR3: CASSFLGALTQYF; DNA: TGTGCCAGCAGTTTTTTGGGGGCCTTGACCCAGTACTTC
J: TRBJ1-1; V: TRBV10-1; D: .; size: few; CDR3: CASSDGWSGTEAFF; DNA: TGCGCCAGCAGTGACGGGTGGTCGGGCACTGAAGCTTTCTTT
J: TRBJ2-5; V: TRBV30; D: .; size: .; CDR3: CAWRGGGETQYF; DNA: TGTGCCTGGAGAGGGGGGGGAGAGACCCAGTACTTC
J: TRBJ2-3; V: TRBV28; D: TRBD2; size: .; CDR3: CASRETSGGADTQYF; DNA: TGTGCCAGCAGAGAAACTAGCGGGGGTGCAGATACGCAGTATTTT
J: TRBJ2-3; V: TRBV24-1; D: TRBD2; size: .; CDR3: CATSASTSGTKIGDTQYF; DNA: TGTGCCACCAGTGCCTCTACTAGCGGCACAAAGATCGGGGATACGCAGTATTTT
J: TRBJ1-5; V: TRBV6-5; D: .; size: .; CDR3: CASSSLSVKSNQPQHF; DNA: TGTGCCAGCAGTTCTCTGTCAGTGAAGAGCAATCAGCCCCAGCATTTT
J: TRBJ1-1; V: TRBV6-6; D: .; size: once; CDR3: CASINPGTEAFF; DNA: TGTGCCAGCATCAACCCCGGGACTGAAGCTTTCTTT
J: TRBJ2-1; V: TRBV13; D: .; size: .; CDR3: CASSQGTGNEQFF; DNA: TGTGCCAGCAGCCAAGGGACTGGAAATGAGCAGTTCTTC
J: TRBJ2-7; V: TRBV4-1; D: TRBD2; size: .; CDR3: CASSHRLAGSYEQYF; DNA: TGCGCCAGCAGCCACCGACTAGCGGGGAGTTACGAGCAGTACTTC
J: TRBJ2-1; V: TRBV5-1; D: TRBD1; size: .; CDR3: CASSPGTEGNEQFF; DNA: TGCGCCAGCAGCCCTGGGACAGAGGGCAATGAGCAGTTCTTC
J: TRBJ1-2; V: TRBV7-2; D: TRBD1; size: .; CDR3: CASSPQGDYGYTF; DNA: TGTGCCAGCAGCCCACAGGGGGACTATGGCTACACCTTC
J: TRBJ2-4; V: TRBV11-2; D: .; size: .; CDR3: CASSTRQLDIQYF; DNA: TGTGCCAGCAGCACCCGACAGCTGGACATTCAGTACTTC
J: TRBJ2-3; V: TRBV7-6; D: .; size: .; CDR3: CASSLTSAGTDTQYF; DNA: TGTGCCAGCAGCCTAACTAGTGCGGGGACAGATACGCAGTATTTT
J: TRBJ2-3; V: TRBV27; D: .; size: .; CDR3: CASSLIGVGQRTDTQYF; DNA: TGTGCCAGCAGTTTAATTGGTGTGGGGCAGAGGACAGATACGCAGTATTTT
J: TRBJ1-1; V: TRBV3-1/TRBV3-2; D: .; size: .; CDR3: CASSQGGAPGDTEAFF; DNA: TGTGCCAGCAGCCAAGGCGGGGCTCCTGGGGACACTGAAGCTTTCTTT
J: TRBJ1-1; V: TRBV3-1/TRBV3-2; D: .; size: once; CDR3: CASSQEGPANTEAFF; DNA: TGTGCCAGCAGCCAAGAGGGGCCAGCGAACACTGAAGCTTTCTTT
J: TRBJ1-5; V: TRBV7-2; D: .; size: .; CDR3: CASSLEHRNQPQHF; DNA: TGTGCCAGCAGCTTAGAACACCGCAATCAGCCCCAGCATTTT
J: TRBJ1-4; V: TRBV25-1; D: TRBD1; size: once; CDR3: CASSDRRGLMEKLFF; DNA: TGTGCCAGCAGTGATAGAAGGGGGCTAATGGAAAAACTGTTTTTT
J: TRBJ1-5; V: TRBV3-1/TRBV3-2; D: .; size: few; CDR3: CASSPSGGQPQHF; DNA: TGTGCCAGCAGCCCCTCGGGGGGCCAGCCCCAGCATTTT
J: TRBJ2-7; V: TRBV6-5; D: TRBD2; size: .; CDR3: CASSYAGGIEQYF; DNA: TGTGCCAGCAGTTATGCGGGGGGGATCGAGCAGTACTTC
J: TRBJ2-2; V: TRBV5-4; D: TRBD1; size: .; CDR3: CASSSGQQTGELFF; DNA: TGTGCCAGCAGCTCGGGACAGCAGACCGGGGAGCTGTTTTTT
J: TRBJ2-7; V: TRBV6-2/TRBV6-3; D: .; size: .; CDR3: CASSYVSGAYEQYF; DNA: TGTGCCAGCAGTTATGTGTCGGGGGCCTACGAGCAGTACTTC
J: TRBJ2-1; V: TRBV18; D: TRBD2; size: once; CDR3: CASHGTSGGNEQFF; DNA: TGTGCCAGCCACGGGACTAGCGGGGGCAATGAGCAGTTCTTC
J: TRBJ1-2; V: TRBV6-2/TRBV6-3; D: .; size: few; CDR3: CASSYSVGGYTF; DNA: TGTGCCAGCAGTTACTCTGTCGGTGGCTACACCTTC
J: TRBJ2-1; V: TRBV5-4; D: .; size: few; CDR3: CASSLDPTQGYNEQFF; DNA: TGTGCCAGCAGCTTGGATCCCACACAGGGTTACAATGAGCAGTTCTTC
J: TRBJ2-5; V: TRBV6-5; D: .; size: .; CDR3: CASRAGSWETQYF; DNA: TGTGCCAGTAGAGCTGGTTCGTGGGAGACCCAGTACTTC
J: TRBJ2-7; V: TRBV5-1; D: TRBD1; size: .; CDR3: CASSLVTGGTNEQYF; DNA: TGCGCCAGCAGCTTGGTAACAGGGGGAACTAACGAGCAGTACTTC
J: TRBJ1-6; V: TRBV30; D: TRBD1; size: .; CDR3: CAWSVLGTDYNSPLHF; DNA: TGTGCCTGGAGTGTACTCGGGACAGACTATAATTCACCCCTCCACTTT
J: TRBJ1-1; V: TRBV18; D: .; size: .; CDR3: CASSPVSRQNTEAFF; DNA: TGTGCCAGCTCACCAGTGTCAAGACAGAACACTGAAGCTTTCTTT
J: TRBJ1-3; V: TRBV5-6; D: .; size: few; CDR3: CASSLSNTIYF; DNA: TGTGCCAGCAGCTTGTCGAACACCATATATTTT
J: TRBJ2-1; V: TRBV9; D: .; size: .; CDR3: CASSVASGDYNEQFF; DNA: TGTGCCAGCAGCGTAGCTTCGGGAGATTACAATGAGCAGTTCTTC
J: TRBJ2-5; V: TRBV10-2; D: TRBD2; size: .; CDR3: CASSAGLAEETQYF; DNA: TGCGCCAGCAGTGCGGGACTAGCGGAAGAGACCCAGTACTTC
J: TRBJ1-6; V: TRBV9; D: .; size: few; CDR3: CASSHVASYNSPLHF; DNA: TGTGCCAGCAGCCATGTAGCCTCCTATAATTCACCCCTCCACTTT
J: TRBJ1-5; V: TRBV6-6; D: .; size: .; CDR3: CASSPADSSLRQHF; DNA: TGTGCCAGCAGTCCGGCGGACAGCTCCCTACGCCAGCATTTT
J: TRBJ1-2; V: TRBV6-1; D: .; size: .; CDR3: CASSESLTGGYTF; DNA: TGTGCCAGCAGTGAATCACTAACAGGGGGCTACACCTTC
J: TRBJ2-2; V: TRBV3-1/TRBV3-2; D: .; size: .; CDR3: CASSQQGRTGELFF; DNA: TGTGCCAGCAGCCAACAGGGGCGCACCGGGGAGCTGTTTTTT
J: TRBJ2-1; V: TRBV21-1; D: .; size: .; CDR3: CASSLRTSGPGNNEQFF; DNA: TGTGCCAGCAGCCTCCGAACTAGCGGGCCGGGGAACAATGAGCAGTTCTTC
J: TRBJ2-2; V: TRBV5-4; D: TRBD1; size: few; CDR3: CASRATGGRKAGELFF; DNA: TGTGCCAGCAGAGCCACAGGGGGAAGGAAGGCCGGGGAGCTGTTTTTT
J: TRBJ2-5; V: TRBV19; D: .; size: once; CDR3: CASSIPGRTQETQYF; DNA: TGTGCCAGTAGTATCCCCGGCAGGACACAAGAGACCCAGTACTTC
J: TRBJ1-4; V: TRBV6-5; D: TRBD1; size: .; CDR3: CASSSFGTADEKLFF; DNA: TGTGCCAGCAGTTCCTTTGGGACAGCCGATGAAAAACTGTTTTTT
J: TRBJ2-7; V: TRBV28; D: .; size: .; CDR3: CASSFQGEQYF; DNA: TGTGCCAGCAGTTTCCAGGGGGAGCAGTACTTC
J: TRBJ1-4; V: TRBV25-1; D: .; size: .; CDR3: CASSDSRGGEKLFF; DNA: TGTGCCAGCAGTGATTCCAGGGGAGGGGAAAAACTGTTTTTT
J: TRBJ2-3; V: TRBV27; D: .; size: .; CDR3: CASSLEQGTDTQYF; DNA: TGTGCCAGCAGTTTAGAACAGGGCACAGATACGCAGTATTTT
J: TRBJ2-7; V: TRBV11-2; D: TRBD2; size: .; CDR3: CASSPTPGGRFYEQYF; DNA: TGTGCCAGCAGCCCGACACCGGGGGGGCGTTTCTACGAGCAGTACTTC
J: TRBJ1-6; V: TRBV19; D: TRBD1; size: .; CDR3: CASIGQGNSPLHF; DNA: TGTGCCAGTATAGGACAGGGGAATTCACCCCTCCACTTT
J: TRBJ1-1; V: TRBV7-2; D: .; size: .; CDR3: CASSLGGRLGTEAFF; DNA: TGTGCCAGCAGCTTAGGGGGCAGGCTGGGGACTGAAGCTTTCTTT
J: TRBJ2-2; V: TRBV7-2; D: .; size: .; CDR3: CASSLVGQSLANTGELFF; DNA: TGTGCCAGCAGCCTGGTGGGACAATCTTTAGCGAACACCGGGGAGCTGTTTTTT
J: TRBJ2-3; V: TRBV5-1; D: .; size: .; CDR3: CASSLSGGTDTQYF; DNA: TGCGCCAGCAGCTTGTCCGGGGGCACAGATACGCAGTATTTT
J: TRBJ1-3; V: TRBV7-9; D: .; size: few; CDR3: CASSSGVTGNTIYF; DNA: TGTGCCAGCAGCTCGGGGGTTACTGGAAACACCATATATTTT
J: TRBJ1-2; V: TRBV10-2; D: TRBD1; size: .; CDR3: CASGTPYGTGAIGANYGYTF; DNA: TGCGCCAGCGGGACTCCCTACGGGACAGGGGCAATCGGGGCTAACTATGGCTACACCTTC
J: TRBJ2-7; V: TRBV20-1; D: .; size: .; CDR3: CSASGTRYEQYF; DNA: TGCAGTGCTAGTGGCACCAGATACGAGCAGTACTTC
J: TRBJ2-1; V: TRBV7-9; D: TRBD2; size: .; CDR3: CASIKSGGIYNEQFF; DNA: TGTGCCAGCATCAAAAGCGGGGGAATCTACAATGAGCAGTTCTTC
J: TRBJ2-5; V: TRBV13; D: .; size: .; CDR3: CASSLAMVETQYF; DNA: TGTGCCAGCAGCTTAGCTATGGTCGAGACCCAGTACTTC
J: TRBJ2-3; V: TRBV4-1; D: TRBD2; size: .; CDR3: CASSQVLIAGGGTDTQYF; DNA: TGCGCCAGCAGCCAAGTTCTGATCGCGGGAGGGGGGACAGATACGCAGTATTTT
J: TRBJ2-3; V: TRBV30; D: .; size: .; CDR3: CAWSPGARRPFSQYF; DNA: TGTGCCTGGAGCCCTGGGGCCAGGAGACCCTTTTCGCAGTATTTT
J: TRBJ1-3; V: TRBV5-1; D: .; size: .; CDR3: CASSPRTGPSGNTIYF; DNA: TGCGCCAGCAGTCCGAGAACAGGGCCCTCTGGAAACACCATATATTTT
J: TRBJ1-3; V: TRBV10-3; D: TRBD1; size: .; CDR3: CAISVGTGGTGNTIYF; DNA: TGTGCCATCAGTGTAGGGACAGGGGGAACTGGAAACACCATATATTTT
J: TRBJ2-2; V: TRBV6-5; D: TRBD2; size: .; CDR3: CASILAGRDGELFF; DNA: TGTGCCAGCATCTTAGCGGGAAGGGACGGGGAGCTGTTTTTT
J: TRBJ1-3; V: TRBV28; D: .; size: .; CDR3: CASTRGSTGNTIYF; DNA: TGTGCCAGCACCCGGGGAAGCACTGGAAACACCATATATTTT